This T cell receptor beta chain was found in a study of regulatory T cells in long-lasting Graves disease. The sample's time point: newly diagnosed GD, antithyroid drugs for less than 3 months. PBMC RNA was the source of the TCR library. Graves' disease diagnosis used American Thyroid Association guidelines. The collection involved drawing around 10 milliliters of peripheral blood into EDTA tubes. This clonotype was detected only a few times. Building of the TCR beta libraries involved iRepertoire HTBI primers and Arm-PCR of CDR3 regions. TCRdb analysed the multiplex PCR reads with MiXCR anew, one entry per CDR3 protein. The data contain about 530,000 distinct CDR3 sequences, roughly a sixth of them seen just once; the ten biggest clones take up just under 25%. Germline V gene data show CDR1 as SGHDN and CDR2 as FVKESK. The CDR3 sequence is 13 residues long. Trimming shortened V by 1 base and J by 11 bases, and 9 bases separated the two germline ends.

The sample also formed part of further work on T cells in Graves' hyperthyroidism and ophthalmopathy.

Sample: peripheral blood mononuclear cells (PBMCs), taken at new diagnosis, from a patient treated with antithyroid drugs. This chain links TRBV14 with TRBJ1-6, with a possible D match to TRBD1 (6 bases). The origin of this receptor is a woman aged 40-65 years with Graves disease. CDR3 loop: CASSQVSGAPLHF. The CDR3 DNA sequence: TGTGCCAGCAGCCAAGTATCAGGGGCACCCCTCCACTTT.